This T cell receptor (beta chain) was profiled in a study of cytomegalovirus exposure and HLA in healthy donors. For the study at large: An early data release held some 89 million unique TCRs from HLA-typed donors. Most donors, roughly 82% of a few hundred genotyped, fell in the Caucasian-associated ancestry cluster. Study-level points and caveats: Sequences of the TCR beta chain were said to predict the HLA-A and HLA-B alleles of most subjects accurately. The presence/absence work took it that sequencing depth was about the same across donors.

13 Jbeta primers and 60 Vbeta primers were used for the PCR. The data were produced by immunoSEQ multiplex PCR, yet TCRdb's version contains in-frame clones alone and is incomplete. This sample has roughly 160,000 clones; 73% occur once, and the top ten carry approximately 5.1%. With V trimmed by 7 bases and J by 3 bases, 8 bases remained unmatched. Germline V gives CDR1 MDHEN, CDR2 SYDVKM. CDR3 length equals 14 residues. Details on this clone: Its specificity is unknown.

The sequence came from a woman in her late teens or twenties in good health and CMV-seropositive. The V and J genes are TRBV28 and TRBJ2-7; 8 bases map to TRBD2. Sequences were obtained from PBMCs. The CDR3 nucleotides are TGTGCCAGCATGGGCGGGGGGCGGCTCTACGAGCAGTACTTC. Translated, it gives CASMGGGRLYEQYF.